This entry lists 23 T cell receptor beta chains sequenced from one sample in a study of T-cell memory formation after mild COVID-19. Each CDR3 protein is one row after TCRdb ran MiXCR on the 5' RACE reads. The sample yields some 210,000 distinct CDR3 sequences, approximately 30% seen once. What was sequenced was PBMCs or a T cell subset sorted from them (not recorded which). These receptors all stem from an adult woman who had mild COVID-19 (a few samples of this study predate the infection). Cell type and time point are not known.

In its sample, this clonotype was seen once. This chain's CDR3 is CASSVRPGAYYEQYF. The CDR3 DNA reads as TGTGCCAGCAGCGTTCGACCGGGCGCCTACTACGAGCAGTACTTC. V usage is TRBV9 and J usage is TRBJ2-7; no reliable D call. Germline loops: CDR1 SGDLS, CDR2 YYNGEE. Deletions cut 2 bases from V and 3 bases from J, with 15 bases between. The CDR3 sequence is 15 residues long.

Only a few counts were recorded for this clonotype. The genes are TRBV2 and TRBJ2-7; D possibly corresponds to TRBD1 (6 bases). CDR3 length: 12 residues. Germline loops: CDR1 SNHLY, CDR2 FYNNEI. Trimming removed 6 bases from V and 7 bases from J, with 13 bases in between. Here the CDR3 DNA reads TGTGCCAGCAGGTTGGACAGCCAGGAGCAGTACTTC. Its protein is CASRLDSQEQYF.

The V call is TRBV11-2, the J call TRBJ1-2; D may be TRBD1 (5 bases). The V gene's germline CDR1 is SGHAT and CDR2 FQNNGV. V gave up 5 bases and J gave up 4 bases, with 14 bases separating them. The CDR3 runs 14 residues. CDR3 sequence reads: CASSPGDSPYGYTF. The CDR3 DNA reads as TGTGCCAGCAGCCCGGGGGACTCCCCCTATGGCTACACCTTC.

This clonotype was seen only a few times. The CDR3 spells CSVRTGEATYEQYF. Written as DNA, the CDR3 is TGCAGCGTTCGGACAGGGGAGGCAACCTACGAGCAGTACTTC. The chain joins TRBV29-1 to TRBJ2-7; 9 bases map to TRBD1. Germline V gene data show CDR1 as SQVTM and CDR2 as ANQGSEA. The CDR3 runs to 14 residues. The J segment lost 2 bases and the V segment lost 5 bases, leaving 7 bases of the junction unmatched.

This clonotype was seen a few times. The chain links TRBV6-5 to TRBJ2-7, with TRBD1 matching 10 bases. CDR1 MNHEY and CDR2 SVGAGI come from the germline V gene. V trimming: 4 bases; J trimming: 3 bases; junction bases outside the gene matches: 6. There are 15 residues in the CDR3. CDR3: CASSSTGQGVYEQYF. CDR3 in DNA: TGTGCCAGCAGTTCTACTGGACAGGGGGTCTACGAGCAGTACTTC.

Comments on this clonotype: One junction end disagrees with the germline gene, perhaps due to a read error. CDR3 residues: CASSLDEYEQYF. The CDR3 nucleotides read TGTGCCAGCAGTTTGGACGAGTACGAGCAGTACTTC. This chain joins TRBV5-6 and TRBJ2-7; D is uncertain. From germline, CDR1 is SGHDT and CDR2 YYEEEE. The CDR3 has 12 amino acids. The variable domain in full, completed from reference TRBV5-6 and TRBJ2-7, reads DAGVTQSPTHLIKTRGQQVTLRCSPKSGHDTVSWYQQALGQGPQFIFQYYEEEERQRGNFPDRFSGHQFPNYSSELNVNALLLGDSALYLCASSLDEYEQYFGPGTRLTVT.

This chain uses TRBV7-8 with TRBJ1-3, with D possibly being TRBD1 (5 bases). The V gene lost 1 base and the J gene lost 0 bases, with 13 bases spanning the gap. The CDR3 contains 17 residues. CDR1 is SGHVS, CDR2 FQNEAQ, per germline. The CDR3 here is CASSLVGGIPSGNTIYF. The DNA for the CDR3 is TGTGCCAGCAGCTTAGTTGGGGGGATCCCCTCTGGAAACACCATATATTTT.

The table lists this clonotype with a few counts. The chain carries TRBV20-1 and TRBJ1-2, with no clear D. Germline CDR1 reads DFQATT; CDR2 reads SNEGSKA (reference sequence). The CDR3 contains 8 residues. CDR3 nucleotide sequence: TGCAGCTCAGCCGGCTACACCTTC. Translating it yields CSSAGYTF.

This clonotype showed up just a few times. The chain links TRBV10-3 to TRBJ2-7; 11 bases align to TRBD2. Trimming removed 5 bases from V and 3 bases from J; junction bases left unmatched: 6. Germline values: CDR1 ENHRY, CDR2 SYGVKD. This CDR3 contains 15 residues. This CDR3 is CAISPTSGSLYEQYF. The CDR3 DNA is TGTGCCATCAGTCCAACTAGCGGGAGCCTCTACGAGCAGTACTTC.

The V and J genes are TRBV15 and TRBJ2-3; 10 bases align to TRBD2. CDR3 size: 17 residues. Trimming cost V 5 bases and J 1 base; bases outside gene matches: 9. Germline V gene lookup returns CDR1 LNHNV and CDR2 YYDKDF (reference sequence). The chain's CDR3 is CATSRGLAEFRTDTQYF. The CDR3 DNA follows: TGTGCCACCAGCCGAGGACTAGCGGAATTCCGCACAGATACGCAGTATTTT.

This clonotype was observed a handful of times. This chain uses TRBV18 with TRBJ2-2; no reliable D call. Germline assignment: CDR1 KGHSH and CDR2 LQKENI. CDR3 size: 14 residues. Trimming took off 6 bases at V and 4 bases at J, with 12 bases between the two ends. The CDR3 sequence is CASSRNDGTGELFF. The CDR3 DNA is TGTGCCAGCTCCCGGAACGACGGCACCGGGGAGCTGTTTTTT. Looking up the rest from reference TRBV18 and TRBJ2-2 gives the full variable domain: NAGVMQNPRHLVRRRGQEARLRCSPMKGHSHVYWYRQLPEEGLKFMVYLQKENIIDESGMPKERFSAEFPKEGPSILRIQQVVRGDSAAYFCASSRNDGTGELFFGEGSRLTVL.

This rearrangement joins TRBV20-1 to TRBJ2-5; TRBD2 matches at 12 bases. The junction had 2 bases not matched to a gene; V was cut back by 1 base and J by 2 bases. This CDR3 spans 15 amino acids. The germline V gene has CDR1 DFQATT and CDR2 SNEGSKA (reference sequence). The CDR3 is CSARVGTSGQETQYF. CDR3 nucleotides: TGCAGTGCTAGAGTGGGGACTAGCGGGCAAGAGACCCAGTACTTC.

This clonotype has only a few counts. This rearrangement joins TRBV20-1 to TRBJ1-2, with a weak D call TRBD1 (5 bases). Germline V gene sequence: CDR1 DFQATT, CDR2 SNEGSKA (reference sequence). The CDR3 is made up of 13 amino acids. Trimming removed 6 bases from V and 5 bases from J, with 16 bases in between. The CDR3 here is CSARSMGGYGYTF. For the CDR3, the DNA is TGCAGTGCCAGGTCGATGGGGGGTTATGGCTACACCTTC.

This clonotype was seen a few times. V and J are TRBV2 and TRBJ2-5, with 9 bases identical to TRBD2. Germline CDR1 SNHLY, CDR2 FYNNEI. J lost 5 bases, V lost 4 bases, and 5 bases had no gene match. The CDR3 sequence is 14 residues long. This CDR3 is CASSVGLAVETQYF. CDR3 DNA sequence: TGTGCCAGCAGTGTGGGACTAGCTGTCGAGACCCAGTACTTC.

The chain couples TRBV9 to TRBJ1-4; TRBD1 aligns across 9 bases. Germline CDR1 and CDR2: SGDLS and YYNGEE. CDR3 size: 15 residues. The V gene end was trimmed by 3 bases and the J gene end by 7 bases; junction bases not matched to a gene: 7. The CDR3 is CASSAQTGGTEKLFF. CDR3 coding DNA: TGTGCCAGCAGCGCACAGACAGGGGGGACTGAAAAACTGTTTTTT.

This clonotype was seen more than once but under ten times. The V gene is TRBV5-1, the J gene TRBJ1-4; tentative D call: TRBD1 (5 bases). The CDR3 runs 13 residues. Germline-derived CDR1 and CDR2 are SGHRS and YFSETQ. V lost 7 bases and J lost 6, with 13 bases in between. For the CDR3, the DNA is TGCGCCAGCCGCGGTCCAGGGTATGAAAAACTGTTTTTT. This gives the protein CASRGPGYEKLFF.

The V gene is TRBV30, the J gene TRBJ1-1, with 8 bases lining up with TRBD1. The CDR3 consists of 13 residues. CDR1 GTSNPN and CDR2 SVGIG come from the germline V gene (reference sequence). V dropped 2 bases and J dropped 14; count of bases not matched to a gene: 13. The CDR3 nucleotides read TGTGCCTGGAGTTGGGGGGCAGGGGGCTTCATCTTCTTT. This sequence encodes CAWSWGAGGFIFF.

Only a few counts were recorded for this clonotype. J is TRBJ2-7 and V is TRBV6-2 or TRBV6-3, with D perhaps TRBD1 or TRBD2 (5 bases each). The V end lost 6 bases, the J end lost 1 base, and 13 bases lay between the germline ends. Germline CDR1 reads MNHEY; CDR2 reads SVGEGT. The CDR3 has 14 amino acids. CDR3 loop: CASSLRDGSYEQYF. The CDR3 nucleotides read TGTGCCAGCAGCCTCCGGGACGGGTCCTACGAGCAGTACTTC.

This sequence joins TRBV28 and TRBJ1-5; no reliable D call. Germline lookup yields CDR1 MDHEN and CDR2 SYDVKM. This CDR3 has 11 residues. Trimming removed 6 bases from V and 3 bases from J, with 3 bases in between. The CDR3 here is CASSLNQPQHF. In DNA form, the CDR3 reads TGTGCCAGCAGCCTCAATCAGCCCCAGCATTTT.

This clonotype has more than one count but fewer than ten. The rearrangement uses TRBV3-1 and TRBJ1-5; TRBD1 matches at 8 bases. Trimming took 5 bases from V and 3 from J; bases not matched to a gene: 3. The V gene's germline CDR1 is LGHDT and CDR2 YNNKEL (reference sequence). CDR3 length: 14 amino acids. CDR3 amino acids: CASSDRGDNQPQHF. Here the CDR3 DNA reads TGTGCCAGCAGCGACAGGGGTGACAATCAGCCCCAGCATTTT.

The J gene is TRBJ2-2, the V gene TRBV7-3; 7 nucleotides line up with TRBD2. This CDR3 is 15 amino acids long. Germline CDR1 SGHTA, CDR2 FQGTGA. After removal of 5 bases from V and 4 bases from J, the junction contained 7 bases not matched to a gene. CDR3 loop: CASSKASGPTGELFF. The CDR3 DNA follows: TGTGCCAGCAGCAAGGCTAGCGGCCCCACCGGGGAGCTGTTTTTT.

A word on this clonotype: Since the CDR3 does not end with the conserved phenylalanine or tryptophan, this likely comes from a read error. The V call is TRBV5-1, the J call TRBJ1-6; TRBD1 aligns across 7 bases. V lost 4 bases, J lost 4 bases, and 8 bases stayed unmatched. The V gene's germline CDR1 is SGHRS and CDR2 YFSETQ. CDR3 length: 16 residues. The CDR3 region has the DNA TGCGCCAGCAGCCCCACTGGACAGGTTTATAATTCACCCCTCCACTCT. Translated, it gives CASSPTGQVYNSPLHS.

The chain has TRBV4-1 and TRBJ1-5; D is uncertain. The germline V gene has CDR1 MGHRA and CDR2 YSYEKL. The CDR3 is made up of 14 amino acids. Trimming took 2 bases from V and 9 from J, leaving 14 bases between them. The CDR3 protein is CASSQPREGSPQHF. The CDR3 nucleotides read TGCGCCAGCAGCCAACCGAGGGAGGGATCGCCCCAGCATTTT.